The text below deals with one T cell receptor beta chain. Its antigen is currently unknown. The data are from a study of Ad26.COV2.S vaccination and SARS-CoV-2 variants. Turning to the study itself: Donor was assigned to the Ad26.COV2.S arm of trial COV1001. Study results and caveats: Spike-specific TCR breadth was greater after Ad26.COV2.S than placebo.

The assay was immunoSEQ multiplex PCR, and TCRdb's table has in-frame clones only and misses some. Of 400,000 to 500,000 clones listed, approximately 88% are singletons. Described treatment: roughly 18 received Ad26.COV2.S at low or high dose, single or two shots; about 5 received placebo; per-sample allocation not given. At day 63 after the first vaccine or placebo injection, samples were drawn. In germline, CDR1 is SEHNR, CDR2 FQNEAQ (reference sequence). The CDR3 totals 17 residues. Germline trimming cut 5 bases from V and 1 base from J; bases unmatched to any gene: 11. This sequence was found in a person aged 18-60 years who received the Ad26.COV2.S COVID-19 vaccine or a placebo. The material was peripheral blood, obtained in a trial of Ad26.COV2.S vaccine versus placebo. The V and J genes are TRBV7-9 and TRBJ1-1; 9 nucleotides agree with TRBD1. CDR3 DNA: TGTGCCAGCAGCCGTCGGGACAGGGCAAAGGGGAACACTGAAGCTTTCTTT. This codes for CASSRRDRAKGNTEAFF.